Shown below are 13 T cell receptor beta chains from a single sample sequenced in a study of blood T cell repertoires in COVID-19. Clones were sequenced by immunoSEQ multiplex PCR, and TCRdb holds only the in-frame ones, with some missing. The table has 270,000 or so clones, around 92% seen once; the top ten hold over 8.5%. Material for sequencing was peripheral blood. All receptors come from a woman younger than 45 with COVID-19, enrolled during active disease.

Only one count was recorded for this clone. CDR3 amino acids: CASSAKGPAGPYNEQFF. CDR3 DNA: TGTGCCAGCAGCGCAAAGGGTCCTGCGGGGCCCTACAATGAGCAGTTCTTC. V and J are TRBV7-2 and TRBJ2-1; D is possibly TRBD2 (6 bases). Trimming stripped 5 bases from V and 2 bases from J, with 19 bases between. Germline CDR1 reads SGHTA; CDR2 reads FQGNSA. There are 17 residues in the CDR3.

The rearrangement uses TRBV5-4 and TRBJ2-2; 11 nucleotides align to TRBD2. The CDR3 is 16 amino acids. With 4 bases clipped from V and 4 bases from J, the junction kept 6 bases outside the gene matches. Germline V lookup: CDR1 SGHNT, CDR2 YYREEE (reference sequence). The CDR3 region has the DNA TGTGCCAGCAGCCTAGGACTAGCGGGCTCCACCGGGGAGCTGTTTTTT. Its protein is CASSLGLAGSTGELFF.

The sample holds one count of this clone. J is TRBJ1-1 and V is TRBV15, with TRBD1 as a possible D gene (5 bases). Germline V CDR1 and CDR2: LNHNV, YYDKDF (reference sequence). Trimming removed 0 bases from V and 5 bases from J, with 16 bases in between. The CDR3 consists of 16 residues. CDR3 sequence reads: CATSRDRGARGTEAFF. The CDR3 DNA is TGTGCCACCAGCAGAGATCGCGGGGCGCGGGGAACTGAAGCTTTCTTT.

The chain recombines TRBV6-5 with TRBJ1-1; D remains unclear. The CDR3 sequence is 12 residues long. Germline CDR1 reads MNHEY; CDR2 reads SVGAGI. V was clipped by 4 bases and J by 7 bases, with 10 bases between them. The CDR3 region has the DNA TGTGCCAGCAGTTCCAGACTAAATGAAGCTTTCTTT. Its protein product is CASSSRLNEAFF.

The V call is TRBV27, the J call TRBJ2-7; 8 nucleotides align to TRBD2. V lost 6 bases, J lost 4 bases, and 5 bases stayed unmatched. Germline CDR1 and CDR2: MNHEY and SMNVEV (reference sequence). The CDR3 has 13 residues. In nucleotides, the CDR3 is TGTGCCAGCAGCCGGGAGGGGATTTACGAGCAGTACTTC. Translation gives CASSREGIYEQYF.

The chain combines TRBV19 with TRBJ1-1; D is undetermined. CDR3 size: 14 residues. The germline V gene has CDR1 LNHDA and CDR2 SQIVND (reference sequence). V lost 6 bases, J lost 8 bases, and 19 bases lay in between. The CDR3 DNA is TGTGCCAGTAGCCCTACTATCGACTCCCCCGAAGCTTTCTTT. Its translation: CASSPTIDSPEAFF.

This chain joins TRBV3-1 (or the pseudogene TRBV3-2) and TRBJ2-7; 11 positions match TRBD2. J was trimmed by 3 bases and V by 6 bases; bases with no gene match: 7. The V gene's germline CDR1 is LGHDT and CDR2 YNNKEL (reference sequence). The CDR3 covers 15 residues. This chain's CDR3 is CASRHLAGGLYEQYF. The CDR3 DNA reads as TGTGCCAGCAGACACTTAGCGGGGGGGCTCTACGAGCAGTACTTC.

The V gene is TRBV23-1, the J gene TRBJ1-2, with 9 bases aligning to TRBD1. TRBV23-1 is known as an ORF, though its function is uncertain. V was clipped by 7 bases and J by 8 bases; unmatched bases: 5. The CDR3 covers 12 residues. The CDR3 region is CASNYRGPGYTF. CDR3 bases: TGCGCCAGCAATTACAGGGGGCCGGGCTACACCTTC.

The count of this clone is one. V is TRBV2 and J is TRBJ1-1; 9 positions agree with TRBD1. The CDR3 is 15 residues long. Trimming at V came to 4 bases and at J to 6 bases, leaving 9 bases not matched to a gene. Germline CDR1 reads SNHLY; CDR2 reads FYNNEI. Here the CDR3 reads CASSAPTGGVAEAFF. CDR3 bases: TGTGCCAGCAGTGCCCCGACAGGGGGTGTCGCTGAAGCTTTCTTT.

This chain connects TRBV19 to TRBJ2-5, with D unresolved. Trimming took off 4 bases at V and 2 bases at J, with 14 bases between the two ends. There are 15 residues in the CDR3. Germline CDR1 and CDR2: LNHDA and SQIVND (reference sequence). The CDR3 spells CASSTAIRIQETQYF. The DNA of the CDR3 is TGTGCCAGTAGTACCGCCATTAGAATACAAGAGACCCAGTACTTC.

CDR3 protein: CASSLMTGQEAFF. The CDR3, as DNA: TGTGCCAGCAGCTTAATGACAGGCCAAGAAGCTTTCTTT. The chain links TRBV7-9 to TRBJ1-1; D is possibly TRBD1 (6 bases). This CDR3 region has 13 residues. V was shortened by 2 bases and J by 8 bases, with 12 bases between the two germline ends. Per germline, CDR1 SEHNR and CDR2 FQNEAQ (reference sequence).

The CDR3 reads CATSRDLTGSGQPQHF. The CDR3 nucleotides are TGTGCCACCAGCAGAGATTTAACGGGGTCGGGGCAGCCCCAGCATTTT. The rearrangement joins TRBV15 to TRBJ1-5; D uncertain. This CDR3 is built from 16 residues. V was clipped by 0 bases and J by 7 bases, with 16 bases between them. Germline CDR1 and CDR2: LNHNV and YYDKDF (reference sequence). Looking up the rest from reference TRBV15 and TRBJ1-5 gives the full variable domain: DAMVIQNPRYQVTQFGKPVTLSCSQTLNHNVMYWYQQKSSQAPKLLFHYYDKDFNNEADTPDNFQSRRPNTSFCFLDIRSPGLGDTAMYLCATSRDLTGSGQPQHFGDGTRLSIL.

The CDR3 DNA sequence: TGTGCCAGCAGCCCCTCGGGGGTCGTCTCTGGGGCCAACGTCCTGACTTTC. The encoded protein is CASSPSGVVSGANVLTF. The J gene is TRBJ2-6, the V gene TRBV7-9; D perhaps matches TRBD2 (6 bases). Germline CDR1 SEHNR, CDR2 FQNEAQ (reference sequence). The CDR3 spans 17 residues. The V gene lost 5 bases and the J gene lost 0 bases, with 14 bases spanning the gap.